Following are 18 T cell receptor beta chains from one sample sequenced in a study of blood T cell repertoires in COVID-19. Clones were read by immunoSEQ multiplex PCR, and TCRdb kept only the in-frame ones, dropping some. The sample lists 200,000 to 250,000 clones; around 83% were seen once. Sequencing was carried out using peripheral blood. The receptors derive from a woman in her 50s with COVID-19, enrolled during active disease.

The rearrangement joins TRBV24-1 to TRBJ2-3; D is perhaps TRBD2 (5 bases). Germline assignment: CDR1 KGHDR and CDR2 SFDVKD. CDR3 length: 13 amino acids. Trimming cost V 4 bases and J 5 bases, with 9 bases left between them. The CDR3, as DNA: TGTGCCACCAGTGACCGGACTGAAGATACGCAGTATTTT. Amino acids: CATSDRTEDTQYF.

In DNA, the CDR3 is TGCGCCAGCAGCTTGGTGTCAACCTACGAGCAGTACTTC. It specifies CASSLVSTYEQYF. This chain uses TRBV5-1 with TRBJ2-7; D not certain. The CDR3 is 13 residues long. CDR1 SGHRS and CDR2 YFSETQ come from the germline V gene. V lost 0 bases and J lost 2, with 6 bases in between.

V is TRBV19 and J is TRBJ1-6; no clear D. Looked up from germline, CDR1 is LNHDA and CDR2 is SQIVND (reference sequence). V lost 3 bases to trimming and J lost 6 bases, with 15 bases between them. The CDR3 length is 16 residues. The CDR3 loop reads CASSIGGRLSNSPLHF. CDR3 sequence (DNA): TGTGCCAGTAGTATTGGAGGGAGGCTCAGTAATTCACCCCTCCACTTT.

The gene calls are TRBV24-1 and TRBJ1-2; D gene unclear. Per germline, CDR1 KGHDR and CDR2 SFDVKD. The CDR3 extends over 16 amino acids. V lost 4 bases and J 4 bases, leaving 18 bases between the germline ends. The CDR3 region is CATSDRTASYPYGYTF. CDR3 DNA: TGTGCCACCAGTGACCGGACTGCGTCTTATCCCTATGGCTACACCTTC.

The V gene is TRBV9, the J gene TRBJ2-4; 8 positions match TRBD1. The germline V gene has CDR1 SGDLS and CDR2 YYNGEE. The CDR3 runs 17 residues. V lost 3 bases and J lost 2; bases outside the gene matches: 10. The chain's CDR3 is CASSASTGDVTKNIQYF. Here the CDR3 DNA reads TGTGCCAGCAGCGCCTCGACAGGGGACGTAACCAAAAACATTCAGTACTTC.

The table lists this clone with a few counts. This chain uses TRBV6-2 or TRBV6-3 with TRBJ1-5; D gene unclear. Trimming removed 5 bases from V and 7 bases from J, with 15 bases in between. Germline CDR1 reads MNHEY; CDR2 reads SVGEGT. The CDR3 covers 14 residues. CDR3 bases: TGTGCCAGCAGTCACGAGGGTGTGACGCAGCCCCAGCATTTT. It codes for CASSHEGVTQPQHF.

The rearrangement joins TRBV10-1 to TRBJ2-1; 9 bases agree with TRBD1. Germline values: CDR1 WNHNN, CDR2 SYGVQD (reference sequence). V lost 6 bases, J lost 10 bases, and 10 bases stayed unmatched. CDR3 length equals 14 residues. The CDR3 spells CASSDRGVLDEQFF. CDR3 bases: TGCGCCAGCAGCGACAGGGGGGTATTGGACGAGCAGTTCTTC.

CDR3 in amino acids: CASFSPGDIYQPQHF. The CDR3 DNA follows: TGTGCCAGCTTTTCCCCCGGGGACATCTATCAGCCCCAGCATTTT. This chain connects TRBV28 to TRBJ1-5; weak D call: TRBD1 (6 bases). V was pared by 8 bases and J by 5 bases, with 19 bases between. Germline assignment: CDR1 MDHEN and CDR2 SYDVKM. This CDR3 spans 15 amino acids.

This chain uses TRBV12-5 with TRBJ2-1, with TRBD2 identical over 7 bases. CDR1 is LGHNT and CDR2 is FRNRAP in the germline V gene. V lost 0 bases to trimming and J lost 3 bases; unmatched junction nucleotides: 11. CDR3 length: 18 amino acids. The CDR3 DNA reads as TGTGCTAGTGGTTTGGTACAAACGGCCGCTAGCGGCTACAATGAGCAGTTCTTC. Amino acids: CASGLVQTAASGYNEQFF.

The chain carries TRBV29-1 and TRBJ1-2; D perhaps matches TRBD1 (6 bases). The germline CDR1 and CDR2 sequences are SQVTM and ANQGSEA. The CDR3 loop spans 15 amino acids. Between the trimmed V and J ends, which lost 2 bases and 4 bases, there was a span of 17 bases. CDR3 amino acids: CSVELPGARGYGYTF. The CDR3, as DNA: TGCAGCGTTGAATTACCAGGGGCGAGAGGCTATGGCTACACCTTC.

This chain connects TRBV19 to TRBJ2-4; D call uncertain. The CDR3 sequence is 12 residues long. From germline, CDR1 is LNHDA and CDR2 SQIVND (reference sequence). Deletions cut 6 bases from V and 7 bases from J, with 10 bases between. CDR3 sequence: CASRSPRNIQYF. In DNA, the CDR3 is TGTGCCAGTAGATCCCCCCGGAACATTCAGTACTTC.

The rearrangement links TRBV5-1 to TRBJ1-6; a possible D gene is TRBD1 (5 bases). The germline V gene has CDR1 SGHRS and CDR2 YFSETQ. CDR3 length: 16 amino acids. V dropped 3 bases and J dropped 4 bases, with 14 bases sitting between them. CDR3 DNA sequence: TGCGCCAGCAGCTCGGGAGACCGGGGGTATAATTCACCCCTCCACTTT. Translation gives CASSSGDRGYNSPLHF. The full variable domain, rest sourced from reference TRBV5-1 and TRBJ1-6, is KAGVTQTPRYLIKTRGQQVTLSCSPISGHRSVSWYQQTPGQGLQFLFEYFSETQRNKGNFPGRFSGRQFSNSRSEMNVSTLELGDSALYLCASSSGDRGYNSPLHFGNGTRLTVT.

The chain combines TRBV19 with TRBJ2-7; D possibly corresponds to TRBD2 (6 bases). Germline V lookup: CDR1 LNHDA, CDR2 SQIVND (reference sequence). There are 13 residues in the CDR3. Trimming stripped 6 bases from V and 4 bases from J, with 13 bases between. For the CDR3, the DNA is TGTGCCAGTAGCCAGGGACTGGAATACGAGCAGTACTTC. Protein sequence: CASSQGLEYEQYF.

This chain connects TRBV11-3 to TRBJ2-1; D unresolved. The CDR3 spans 12 residues. The V end lost 5 bases, the J end lost 6 bases, and 8 bases lay between the germline ends. The germline CDR1 and CDR2 sequences are SGHNT and YENEEA. The CDR3 DNA sequence: TGTGCCAGCAGCCAATCGGTCAATGAGCAGTTCTTC. It specifies CASSQSVNEQFF.

This clone turned up a few times. The chain combines TRBV5-1 with TRBJ2-7; possibly TRBD1 for D (6 bases). V dropped 4 bases and J dropped 0 bases, with 8 bases sitting between them. The CDR3 contains 13 residues. CDR1 and CDR2 from the germline V gene are SGHRS and YFSETQ. Written as DNA, the CDR3 is TGCGCCAGCAGCCGACAGGACTCCTACGAGCAGTACTTC. Protein sequence: CASSRQDSYEQYF.

The rearrangement uses TRBV5-6 and TRBJ2-5, with a weak D call TRBD1 (6 bases). CDR1 and CDR2 from the germline V gene are SGHDT and YYEEEE. V was clipped by 4 bases and J by 5 bases, with 12 bases between them. The length of the CDR3 is 13 residues. In DNA form, the CDR3 reads TGTGCCAGCAGCAAAACAGGGATTGAGACCCAGTACTTC. Residues: CASSKTGIETQYF.

This chain joins TRBV30 and TRBJ1-1; D is unresolved. Trimming removed 4 bases at V and 5 bases at J, with 8 bases between. Germline CDR1 is GTSNPN and CDR2 is SVGIG (reference sequence). CDR3 length equals 11 residues. CDR3 coding DNA: TGTGCCTGGATGAGAGGAACTGAAGCTTTCTTT. Translated, it gives CAWMRGTEAFF. Filled out from reference TRBV30 and TRBJ1-1, the complete variable domain reads SQTIHQWPATLVQPVGSPLSLECTVEGTSNPNLYWYRQAAGRGLQLLFYSVGIGQISSEVPQNLSASRPQDRQFILSSKKLLLSDSGFYLCAWMRGTEAFFGQGTRLTVV.

This rearrangement joins TRBV21-1 to TRBJ2-5; the table's D call of TRBD2 was not tested on the DNA. TRBV21-1 is a documented pseudogene. CDR3 size: 14 residues. Here the CDR3 reads CASSKGGGEETQYF. CDR3 in DNA: TGTGCCAGCAGCAAAGGAGGCGGGGAAGAGACCCAGTACTTC.